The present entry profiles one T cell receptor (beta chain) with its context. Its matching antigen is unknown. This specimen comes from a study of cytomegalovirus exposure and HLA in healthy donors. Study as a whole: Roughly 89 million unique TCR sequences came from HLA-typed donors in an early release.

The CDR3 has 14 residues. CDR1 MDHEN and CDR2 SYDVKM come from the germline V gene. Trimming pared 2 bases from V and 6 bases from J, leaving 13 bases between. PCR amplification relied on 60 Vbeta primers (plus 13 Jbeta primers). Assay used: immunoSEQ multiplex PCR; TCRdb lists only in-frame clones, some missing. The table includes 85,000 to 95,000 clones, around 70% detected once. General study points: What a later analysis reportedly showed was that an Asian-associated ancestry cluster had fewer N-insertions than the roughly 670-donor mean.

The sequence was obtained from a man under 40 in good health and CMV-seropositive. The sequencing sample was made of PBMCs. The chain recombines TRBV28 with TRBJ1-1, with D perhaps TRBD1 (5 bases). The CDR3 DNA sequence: TGTGCCAGCAGTTTAATGGCAGGGTTGGCTGAAGCTTTCTTT. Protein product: CASSLMAGLAEAFF.